A single sample gave rise to the 22 T cell receptor beta chains below, sequenced in a study of regulatory T cells in long-lasting Graves disease. To make TCR beta libraries, researchers used iRepertoire HTBI primers and Arm-PCR of CDR3 regions. TCRdb re-called the multiplex PCR reads with MiXCR, one entry per CDR3 protein. Among about 450,000 distinct CDR3 sequences listed, less than 20% were seen once. Sample time point: newly diagnosed GD, antithyroid drugs for less than 3 months. From RNA extracted from PBMCs, the TCR library was made. These data also featured in a second study, about T cells in Graves' hyperthyroidism and ophthalmopathy.

The sequencing here drew on peripheral blood mononuclear cells (PBMCs), taken at new diagnosis, from a patient treated with antithyroid drugs. These receptors were collected from a woman aged 30 to 39 with Graves disease.

This clonotype was counted many times. The rearrangement uses TRBV7-9 and TRBJ2-1; tentatively, D is TRBD2 (6 bases). The CDR3 is made up of 14 amino acids. The germline V gene encodes CDR1 SEHNR and CDR2 FQNEAQ (reference sequence). V was clipped by 6 bases and J by 8 bases, with 17 bases between them. The CDR3 is CASRTSKNLDEQFF. Written as DNA, the CDR3 is TGTGCCAGCAGAACTAGCAAAAACCTCGATGAGCAGTTCTTC.

This clonotype was picked up many times. The gene calls are TRBV12-3 or TRBV12-4 and TRBJ2-7; TRBD2 aligns across 8 bases. V shed 9 bases, J shed 12 bases, and the junction held 13 bases outside the gene matches. This CDR3 has 12 amino acids. CDR3 sequence: CASTGGRELPYF. CDR3 in DNA: TGTGCCAGTACGGGGGGGCGGGAGCTCCCGTACTTC.

J is TRBJ2-3 and V is TRBV3-1, with TRBD2 matching over 12 bases. CDR3 length equals 18 residues. The V gene's germline CDR1 is LGHDT and CDR2 YNNKEL (reference sequence). Germline trimming cut 4 bases from V and 2 bases from J; bases unmatched to any gene: 10. The CDR3 is CASSLRLAGAPPTDTQYF. CDR3 nucleotide sequence: TGTGCCAGCAGCCTCCGACTAGCGGGAGCTCCCCCCACAGATACGCAGTATTTT.

This clonotype was seen many times. The chain combines TRBV7-2 with TRBJ1-1, with D possibly being TRBD1 (5 bases). The CDR3 runs to 12 residues. Between the trimmed V and J ends, which lost 4 bases and 7 bases, there was a span of 10 bases. The germline CDR1 and CDR2 sequences are SGHTA and FQGNSA. CDR3 DNA: TGTGCCAGCAGCTCGGGACCTTATGAAGCTTTCTTT. Translated, it gives CASSSGPYEAFF.

This chain joins TRBV7-9 and TRBJ2-1, with 9 positions matching TRBD2. The CDR3 contains 16 residues. The germline V gene has CDR1 SEHNR and CDR2 FQNEAQ (reference sequence). V shed 4 bases, J shed 8 bases, and the junction held 12 bases outside the gene matches. The chain's CDR3 is CASSSVGLAGMDEQFF. In nucleotides, the CDR3 is TGTGCCAGCAGCTCCGTGGGGCTAGCGGGAATGGATGAGCAGTTCTTC.

This clonotype occurred many times. The chain has TRBV7-2 and TRBJ2-7, with TRBD2 identical over 8 bases. The CDR3 sequence is 15 residues long. CDR1 and CDR2 (germline): SGHTA, FQGNSA. V trimming: 3 bases; J trimming: 4 bases; junction bases outside the gene matches: 8. CDR3 residues: CASSFPPGGNYEQYF. CDR3 DNA sequence: TGTGCCAGCAGCTTCCCCCCGGGAGGGAATTACGAGCAGTACTTC. Combining the CDR3 with reference TRBV7-2 and TRBJ2-7 gives the whole variable domain GAGVSQSPSNKVTEKGKDVELRCDPISGHTALYWYRQSLGQGLEFLIYFQGNSAPDKSGLPSDRFSAERTGGSVSTLTIQRTQQEDSAVYLCASSFPPGGNYEQYFGPGTRLTVT.

The V and J genes are TRBV27 and TRBJ2-3, with D tentatively TRBD1 (5 bases). The CDR3 has 15 amino acids. In germline, CDR1 is MNHEY, CDR2 SMNVEV (reference sequence). Deletions cut 4 bases from V and 3 bases from J, with 14 bases between. DNA of the CDR3: TGTGCCAGCAGTTCAGGGATCCATCAAACAGATACGCAGTATTTT. Residues: CASSSGIHQTDTQYF.

In regard to this clonotype: It differs at one base from a far larger clone, so likely a read error. The chain employs TRBV11-2 and TRBJ2-1; a weak D match, TRBD1 (5 bases). Near its end, the DNA agrees better with TRBJ2-5, so the J call may be wrong. CDR1 and CDR2 from the germline V gene are SGHAT and FQNNGV. This CDR3 contains 15 residues. CDR3 region: CASSLGSLRGETQYF. The CDR3, as DNA: TGTGCCAGCAGCTTAGGGTCCCTAAGGGGTGAGACCCAGTACTTC.

This clonotype has a count of ten or more. V is TRBV28 and J is TRBJ2-7, with 12 bases identical to TRBD1. Germline V CDR1 and CDR2: MDHEN, SYDVKM. After removal of 5 bases from V and 4 bases from J, the junction contained 9 bases not matched to a gene. The CDR3 sequence is 16 residues long. CDR3 protein: CASSPLTGQGAYEQYF. CDR3 nucleotides: TGTGCCAGCAGTCCCCTGACGGGACAGGGGGCTTACGAGCAGTACTTC.

This clonotype was picked up a small number of times. This chain connects TRBV6-5 to TRBJ1-1; D perhaps matches TRBD1 (6 bases). CDR1 MNHEY and CDR2 SVGAGI come from the germline V gene. Between the trimmed V and J ends, which lost 2 bases and 1 base, there was a span of 11 bases. CDR3 length equals 15 residues. CDR3 residues: CASSYGGAENTEAFF. CDR3 DNA sequence: TGTGCCAGCAGTTACGGGGGGGCAGAGAACACTGAAGCTTTCTTT.

In this sample, this clonotype turned up a few times. V is TRBV9 and J is TRBJ2-3; no clear D. Trimming took off 3 bases at V and 3 bases at J, with 17 bases between the two ends. Germline CDR1 reads SGDLS; CDR2 reads YYNGEE. The CDR3 loop spans 16 amino acids. CDR3 DNA: TGTGCCAGCAGCGCCACCTCCAGTAACCTGACAGATACGCAGTATTTT. Its translation: CASSATSSNLTDTQYF.

This clonotype was picked up a small number of times. This chain joins TRBV5-1 and TRBJ2-5; TRBD1 matches at 8 bases. The CDR3 totals 17 residues. Germline V gene lookup returns CDR1 SGHRS and CDR2 YFSETQ. Germline trimming cut 4 bases from V and 0 bases from J; bases unmatched to any gene: 11. CDR3 DNA: TGCGCCAGCAGCGCGGGACAGGTGACTCGATACCAAGAGACCCAGTACTTC. Its translation: CASSAGQVTRYQETQYF.

This clonotype was seen at least ten times. The chain employs TRBV18 and TRBJ2-1; 7 bases line up with TRBD1. CDR3 length: 13 amino acids. V was pared by 3 bases and J by 7 bases, with 3 bases of the junction left unmatched. From germline, CDR1 is KGHSH and CDR2 LQKENI. The CDR3 is CASSPTGWNEQFF. DNA for the CDR3: TGTGCCAGCTCACCGACAGGGTGGAATGAGCAGTTCTTC.

This clonotype was observed at least ten times. V and J are TRBV11-2 and TRBJ2-5; 10 bases agree with TRBD2. The V segment lost 3 bases and the J segment 3 bases; nucleotides outside the gene matches: 4. The CDR3 length is 15 residues. Germline V gene lookup returns CDR1 SGHAT and CDR2 FQNNGV. The CDR3 loop is CASSFSGTSEETQYF. The CDR3 region has the DNA TGTGCCAGCAGCTTTTCCGGGACTAGCGAAGAGACCCAGTACTTC.

At least ten counts were recorded for this clonotype. Germline and junction disagree at one end, which may indicate a read error. The gene calls are TRBV7-8 and TRBJ2-7, with 7 positions matching TRBD1. The CDR3 is 11 residues long. Germline CDR1 and CDR2: SGHVS and FQNEAQ. The CDR3 nucleotides read TGTGCCAGCAGCTTAGACGGACAGGCTAAATTC. Its translation is CASSLDGQAKF. Filled out from reference TRBV7-8 and TRBJ2-7, the complete variable domain reads GAGVSQSPRYKVAKRGQDVALRCDPISGHVSLFWYQQALGQGPEFLTYFQNEAQLDKSGLPSDRFFAERPEGSVSTLKIQRTQQEDSAVYLCASSLDGQAKFGPGTRLTVT.

This sequence joins TRBV28 and TRBJ2-7; TRBD2 agrees at 7 bases. The junction had 10 bases not matched to a gene; V was cut back by 3 bases and J by 5 bases. Germline V gene sequence: CDR1 MDHEN, CDR2 SYDVKM. The CDR3 has 15 amino acids. CDR3 nucleotide sequence: TGTGCCAGCAGTTTCGGGGGGAGGCGGTTGAACGAGCAGTACTTC. As protein: CASSFGGRRLNEQYF.

This clonotype was observed once. J is TRBJ2-3 and V is TRBV19; D may be TRBD2 (5 bases). The CDR3 is 14 residues long. Trimming cost V 7 bases and J 4 bases, with 15 bases left between them. Looked up from germline, CDR1 is LNHDA and CDR2 is SQIVND (reference sequence). CDR3 DNA sequence: TGTGCCAGTACGAACGGGATTTGGGCAGATACGCAGTATTTT. Protein sequence: CASTNGIWADTQYF.

This clonotype was counted ten times or more. The V call is TRBV5-1, the J call TRBJ2-1, with D hard to call. CDR1 SGHRS and CDR2 YFSETQ come from the germline V gene. Trimming took off 1 base at V and 6 bases at J, with 8 bases between the two ends. The CDR3 spans 13 residues. DNA of the CDR3: TGCGCCAGCAGCTTGAGGACGTTCAATGAGCAGTTCTTC. It is translated as CASSLRTFNEQFF.

This clonotype was seen at least ten times. This chain connects TRBV28 to TRBJ1-1, with D unclear. CDR1 and CDR2 from the germline V gene are MDHEN and SYDVKM. This CDR3 is 13 amino acids long. Trimming took off 3 bases at V and 5 bases at J, with 10 bases between the two ends. The chain's CDR3 is CASSLTELTEAFF. DNA for the CDR3: TGTGCCAGCAGTTTGACCGAGCTGACTGAAGCTTTCTTT.

This clonotype was found many times. The J gene is TRBJ1-1, the V gene TRBV7-9, with D perhaps TRBD1 (5 bases). Trimming stripped 1 base from V and 12 bases from J, with 18 bases between. Germline lookup yields CDR1 SEHNR and CDR2 FQNEAQ (reference sequence). This CDR3 is 14 amino acids long. The CDR3 coding sequence is TGTGCCAGCAGCTTAGGAGGAACAAGGGGTGCGACTTTCTTT. This gives the protein CASSLGGTRGATFF.

This clonotype was seen many times. The chain combines TRBV28 with TRBJ2-7, with 8 bases matching TRBD1. The CDR3 is 13 amino acids. Germline V gene lookup returns CDR1 MDHEN and CDR2 SYDVKM. V lost 6 bases to trimming and J lost 3 bases; unmatched junction nucleotides: 4. The CDR3 spells CASRGQGFYEQYF. DNA of the CDR3: TGTGCCAGCAGAGGACAGGGTTTCTACGAGCAGTACTTC.

V gene TRBV2 combines with J gene TRBJ2-2; TRBD2 is a possible D gene (6 bases). Germline values: CDR1 SNHLY, CDR2 FYNNEI. The CDR3 contains 15 residues. The ends were cut back, 2 bases at V and 4 bases at J, with 11 bases in the middle. CDR3 bases: TGTGCCAGCAGTGAATTCCGGGAGTTCACCGGGGAGCTGTTTTTT. This gives the protein CASSEFREFTGELFF.